One and the same sample provided the 31 T cell receptor beta chains below, sequenced in a study of cytomegalovirus exposure and HLA in healthy donors. Libraries were prepared by immunoSEQ multiplex PCR; TCRdb keeps only in-frame clonotypes and omits some of them. The sample comprises 100,000 to 120,000 clones, 88% of which are singletons, and approximately 1.5% rests with the top ten. The sequenced sample consisted of PBMCs. These receptors were taken from a woman in her thirties in good health and CMV-seropositive.

CDR3 nucleotides: TGTGCCAGCAGCTTAGTGGGGGCTGTAGATACGCAGTATTTT. This gives the protein CASSLVGAVDTQYF. The rearrangement links TRBV7-9 to TRBJ2-3, with D maybe TRBD1 (6 bases). The CDR3 consists of 14 residues. Trimming took 1 base from V and 5 from J, leaving 10 bases between them. CDR1 SEHNR and CDR2 FQNEAQ come from the germline V gene (reference sequence).

The rearrangement uses TRBV2 and TRBJ1-1; possible D gene TRBD1, 6 bases. Per the germline V gene, CDR1 is SNHLY and CDR2 is FYNNEI. Trimming took off 6 bases at V and 4 bases at J, with 18 bases between the two ends. The length of the CDR3 is 15 residues. The CDR3 reads CASRVQGGVGTEAFF. CDR3 in DNA: TGTGCCAGCAGGGTACAGGGTGGGGTGGGCACTGAAGCTTTCTTT.

This rearrangement joins TRBV2 to TRBJ2-7; D may be TRBD1 (6 bases). The germline CDR1 and CDR2 sequences are SNHLY and FYNNEI. Trimming removed 6 bases from V and 6 bases from J, with 12 bases in between. The CDR3 runs to 12 residues. CDR3 residues: CASRLQGPEQYF. The CDR3 nucleotides read TGTGCCAGCAGGCTACAGGGACCCGAGCAGTACTTC. The full variable domain, completed using reference TRBV2 and TRBJ2-7, is EPEVTQTPSHQVTQMGQEVILRCVPISNHLYFYWYRQILGQKVEFLVSFYNNEISEKSEIFDDQFSVERPDGSNFTLKIRSTKLEDSAMYFCASRLQGPEQYFGPGTRLTVT.

This chain uses TRBV7-9 with TRBJ2-6; maybe TRBD1 (6 bases). The length of the CDR3 is 18 residues. Germline CDR1 and CDR2: SEHNR and FQNEAQ (reference sequence). V was cut by 4 bases and J by 0 bases, with 16 bases left in between. The CDR3 region is CASSYSNRDDSGANVLTF. CDR3 in DNA: TGTGCCAGCAGCTACTCAAACAGGGATGACTCTGGGGCCAACGTCCTGACTTTC.

The V call is TRBV7-2, the J call TRBJ2-5; the match to TRBD2 covers 11 bases. Trimming cost V 2 bases and J 5 bases; bases outside gene matches: 16. The CDR3 has 19 residues. In germline, CDR1 is SGHTA, CDR2 FQGNSA. The CDR3 region is CASSLKGRGLAGERETQYF. CDR3 nucleotide sequence: TGTGCCAGCAGCTTAAAGGGGAGAGGACTAGCGGGTGAGAGGGAGACCCAGTACTTC.

V usage is TRBV19 and J usage is TRBJ1-5; a possible D gene is TRBD1 (6 bases). The CDR3 extends over 14 amino acids. V lost 4 bases to trimming and J lost 1 base, with 8 bases between them. Germline V lookup: CDR1 LNHDA, CDR2 SQIVND (reference sequence). The CDR3 sequence is CASSRDRSNQPQHF. CDR3 bases: TGTGCCAGTAGTAGAGACAGGAGCAATCAGCCCCAGCATTTT. Complete variable domain (other parts from reference TRBV19 and TRBJ1-5): DGGITQSPKYLFRKEGQNVTLSCEQNLNHDAMYWYRQDPGQGLRLIYYSQIVNDFQKGDIAEGYSVSREKKESFPLTVTSAQKNPTAFYLCASSRDRSNQPQHFGDGTRLSIL.

The chain couples TRBV5-1 to TRBJ1-4; 10 bases map to TRBD1. The CDR3 has 14 residues. After removal of 3 bases from V and 5 bases from J, the junction contained 1 base not matched to a gene. Per germline, CDR1 SGHRS and CDR2 YFSETQ. The CDR3 spells CASSWTGGNEKLFF. Written as DNA, the CDR3 is TGCGCCAGCAGCTGGACAGGGGGGAATGAAAAACTGTTTTTT. The variable domain in full, with the rest retrieved from reference TRBV5-1 and TRBJ1-4, is KAGVTQTPRYLIKTRGQQVTLSCSPISGHRSVSWYQQTPGQGLQFLFEYFSETQRNKGNFPGRFSGRQFSNSRSEMNVSTLELGDSALYLCASSWTGGNEKLFFGSGTQLSVL.

The chain joins TRBV19 to TRBJ1-3; no clear D. Trimming took off 6 bases at V and 4 bases at J, with 10 bases between the two ends. CDR3 length: 13 residues. In germline, CDR1 is LNHDA, CDR2 SQIVND (reference sequence). The CDR3 region has the DNA TGTGCCAGTAGCCGGGATGTCGGAAACACCATATATTTT. It specifies CASSRDVGNTIYF.

This chain's CDR3 is CASSGGVGRNSPLHF. CDR3 coding DNA: TGTGCCAGCAGCGGGGGGGTCGGCAGAAATTCACCCCTCCACTTT. This chain links TRBV2 with TRBJ1-6, with D perhaps TRBD1 (5 bases). The germline V gene has CDR1 SNHLY and CDR2 FYNNEI. The CDR3 consists of 15 residues. V lost 6 bases and J lost 7, with 16 bases in between.

This chain links TRBV7-8 with TRBJ2-1; TRBD2 agrees at 8 bases. Germline V gene data show CDR1 as SGHVS and CDR2 as FQNEAQ. V was pared by 1 base and J by 0 bases, with 8 bases of the junction left unmatched. The CDR3 sequence is 18 residues long. CDR3 in amino acids: CASSLDLRGGDSYNEQFF. DNA for the CDR3: TGTGCCAGCAGCTTAGACCTCCGGGGGGGAGACTCCTACAATGAGCAGTTCTTC.

The rearrangement uses TRBV7-6 and TRBJ2-2; 8 bases are a match to TRBD1. The CDR3 has 14 residues. Looked up from germline, CDR1 is SGHVS and CDR2 is FNYEAQ. With 6 bases clipped from V and 4 bases from J, the junction kept 4 bases outside the gene matches. CDR3 in DNA: TGTGCCAGCAGTTTTGGACAGGGCACCGGGGAGCTGTTTTTT. Amino acid sequence: CASSFGQGTGELFF.

This clone has just one count. J is TRBJ2-5 and V is TRBV5-5; 10 bases align to TRBD1. CDR3 length: 15 residues. Losses at the gene ends were 0 bases for V and 3 bases for J; bases not matched to a gene: 2. Germline V gives CDR1 SGHKS, CDR2 YYEKEE (reference sequence). The CDR3 reads CASSLEGTGEETQYF. CDR3 DNA sequence: TGTGCCAGCAGCTTGGAGGGGACAGGGGAAGAGACCCAGTACTTC.

The genes are TRBV28 and TRBJ2-7; D call uncertain. CDR3 length: 11 amino acids. V was cut by 5 bases and J by 3 bases, with 5 bases left in between. CDR1 is MDHEN, CDR2 SYDVKM, per germline. CDR3 sequence: CASSTVYEQYF. CDR3 in DNA: TGTGCCAGCAGTACTGTCTACGAGCAGTACTTC.

Only one count was recorded for this clone. One junction end does not reproduce the germline sequence, and a read error may be involved. The V and J genes are TRBV14 and TRBJ1-2, with 10 positions matching TRBD1. Germline assignment: CDR1 SGHDN and CDR2 FVKESK. The CDR3 length is 13 residues. CDR3 sequence reads: CASSPRDRGGRAF. For the CDR3, the DNA is TGTGCCAGCAGCCCCCGGGACAGGGGCGGTCGCGCCTTC.

In its sample, this clone was seen once. This chain links TRBV5-1 with TRBJ2-2; no firm D call. Germline-derived CDR1 and CDR2 are SGHRS and YFSETQ. There are 15 residues in the CDR3. The V end lost 0 bases, the J end lost 7 bases, and 13 bases lay between the germline ends. CDR3 in DNA: TGCGCCAGCAGCTTGGTACAGAGTAATGGCGGGGAGCTGTTTTTT. Protein: CASSLVQSNGGELFF. Full variable domain (outside the CDR3, taken from reference TRBV5-1 and TRBJ2-2): KAGVTQTPRYLIKTRGQQVTLSCSPISGHRSVSWYQQTPGQGLQFLFEYFSETQRNKGNFPGRFSGRQFSNSRSEMNVSTLELGDSALYLCASSLVQSNGGELFFGEGSRLTVL.

V usage is TRBV7-6 and J usage is TRBJ2-7; D unresolved. The CDR3 loop spans 14 amino acids. Between the trimmed V and J ends, which lost 5 bases and 1 base, there was a span of 12 bases. Germline CDR1 is SGHVS and CDR2 is FNYEAQ. The CDR3 region has the DNA TGTGCCAGCAGCCCAGGTCCTTTTTCCTACGAGCAGTACTTC. It encodes CASSPGPFSYEQYF.

The V gene is TRBV6-6, the J gene TRBJ1-2; D gene unclear. Germline CDR1 is MNHNY and CDR2 is SVGAGI (reference sequence). Trimming left V 2 bases short and J 4 bases short, with 11 bases between. This CDR3 spans 14 amino acids. DNA for the CDR3: TGTGCCAGCAGTTACGTGGGAGAGGCCTATGGCTACACCTTC. It codes for CASSYVGEAYGYTF.

Turning to this clone: Other nucleotide sequences in the sample specify the same CDR3. The chain combines TRBV4-1 with TRBJ2-5; 8 bases are a match to TRBD2. Per germline, CDR1 MGHRA and CDR2 YSYEKL. The CDR3 has 14 amino acids. After removal of 1 base from V and 5 bases from J, the junction contained 3 bases not matched to a gene. CDR3 amino acids: CASSQVPGGETQYF. The CDR3 DNA sequence: TGCGCCAGCAGCCAAGTTCCGGGAGGGGAGACCCAGTACTTC.

The DNA for the CDR3 is TGTGCCAGCAGTTTATCGTGGTCGGGGAATCAGCCCCAGCATTTT. Protein: CASSLSWSGNQPQHF. The J gene is TRBJ1-5, the V gene TRBV27; the D is unclear. The CDR3 contains 15 residues. Germline V gene sequence: CDR1 MNHEY, CDR2 SMNVEV (reference sequence). Trimming removed 0 bases at V and 4 bases at J, with 10 bases between.

The V gene is TRBV2, the J gene TRBJ1-2; TRBD1 might be the D (5 bases). V was cut by 7 bases and J by 7 bases, with 22 bases left in between. This CDR3 is built from 15 residues. The germline gives CDR1 SNHLY, CDR2 FYNNEI. The CDR3 loop reads CASNPGGSALGGYTF. The DNA for the CDR3 is TGTGCCAGCAACCCTGGGGGGTCCGCGCTGGGTGGCTACACCTTC.

The V and J genes are TRBV7-8 and TRBJ2-5; 8 bases map to TRBD2. Germline CDR1 and CDR2: SGHVS and FQNEAQ. Trimming took 9 bases from V and 5 from J; bases not matched to a gene: 8. The CDR3 spans 13 residues. The CDR3 sequence is CASYRGGGETQYF. DNA for the CDR3: TGTGCCAGTTACCGGGGGGGCGGCGAGACCCAGTACTTC. Full variable domain (remainder filled in from reference TRBV7-8 and TRBJ2-5): GAGVSQSPRYKVAKRGQDVALRCDPISGHVSLFWYQQALGQGPEFLTYFQNEAQLDKSGLPSDRFFAERPEGSVSTLKIQRTQQEDSAVYLCASYRGGGETQYFGPGTRLLVL.

This chain joins TRBV27 and TRBJ1-6; D is unresolved. This CDR3 spans 15 amino acids. Germline lookup yields CDR1 MNHEY and CDR2 SMNVEV (reference sequence). V lost 2 bases and J 2 bases, leaving 7 bases between the germline ends. This chain's CDR3 is CASSLRGPYNSPLHF. CDR3 in DNA: TGTGCCAGCAGTTTACGAGGGCCCTATAATTCACCCCTCCACTTT.

The V gene is TRBV4-3, the J gene TRBJ2-2; D might be TRBD1 (6 bases). Germline values: CDR1 LGHNA, CDR2 YSLEER. V lost 2 bases and J lost 6, with 7 bases in between. This CDR3 comprises 13 residues. The CDR3 region is CASSQKGAGELFF. For the CDR3, the DNA is TGCGCCAGCAGCCAAAAGGGGGCCGGGGAGCTGTTTTTT.

This chain connects TRBV4-2 to TRBJ2-7, with unresolved D. This CDR3 has 12 amino acids. The germline V gene encodes CDR1 LGHNA and CDR2 YNFKEQ. V lost 0 bases, J lost 4 bases, and 4 bases lay in between. CDR3 sequence reads: CASSQESYEQYF. The CDR3 coding sequence is TGTGCCAGCAGCCAAGAATCTTACGAGCAGTACTTC.

The chain joins TRBV4-1 to TRBJ1-5; the D gene is possibly TRBD1 (5 bases). The V gene's germline CDR1 is MGHRA and CDR2 YSYEKL. Trimming took off 0 bases at V and 0 bases at J, with 18 bases between the two ends. CDR3 length: 19 amino acids. For the CDR3, the DNA is TGCGCCAGCAGCCAAGATGCGGGGGGGGAAATTAATAGCAATCAGCCCCAGCATTTT. Translation: CASSQDAGGEINSNQPQHF.

The chain links TRBV5-4 to TRBJ1-6, with 8 nucleotides matching TRBD1. V lost 2 bases to trimming and J lost 6 bases; unmatched junction nucleotides: 10. Germline V lookup: CDR1 SGHNT, CDR2 YYREEE (reference sequence). The CDR3 has 17 residues. CDR3: CASSFGGGTGLNSPLHF. CDR3 bases: TGTGCCAGCAGCTTTGGGGGAGGGACAGGTCTTAATTCACCCCTCCACTTT. The full variable domain, its missing parts supplied by reference TRBV5-4 and TRBJ1-6, is ETGVTQSPTHLIKTRGQQVTLRCSSQSGHNTVSWYQQALGQGPQFIFQYYREEENGRGNFPPRFSGLQFPNYSSELNVNALELDDSALYLCASSFGGGTGLNSPLHFGNGTRLTVT.

The chain uses TRBV30 and TRBJ2-2, with no clear D. The CDR3 is 13 residues long. Trimming cost V 1 base and J 6 bases, with 9 bases left between them. Germline V gives CDR1 GTSNPN, CDR2 SVGIG (reference sequence). The CDR3: CAWSALISGELFF. In DNA form, the CDR3 reads TGTGCCTGGAGTGCCCTAATTTCCGGGGAGCTGTTTTTT.

The CDR3: CATRGAGSYNEQFF. CDR3 DNA sequence: TGTGCCACCAGAGGTGCGGGATCCTACAATGAGCAGTTCTTC. This chain links TRBV15 with TRBJ2-1; maybe TRBD2 (6 bases). Germline-derived CDR1 and CDR2 are LNHNV and YYDKDF (reference sequence). This CDR3 comprises 14 residues. V lost 6 bases and J 1 base, leaving 10 bases between the germline ends.

The chain recombines TRBV6-5 with TRBJ1-2; no reliable D call. Trimming stripped 0 bases from V and 3 bases from J, with 11 bases between. This CDR3 is 15 amino acids long. In germline, CDR1 is MNHEY, CDR2 SVGAGI. Here the CDR3 reads CASSYSDQTHYGYTF. CDR3 coding DNA: TGTGCCAGCAGTTACTCGGATCAGACTCACTATGGCTACACCTTC.

The J gene is TRBJ1-2, the V gene TRBV2; a possible D gene is TRBD1 (6 bases). Trimming took 6 bases from V and 2 from J, leaving 10 bases between them. The CDR3 has 13 residues. Germline V gene lookup returns CDR1 SNHLY and CDR2 FYNNEI. The DNA of the CDR3 is TGTGCCAGCAGACCGACAGGCAACTATGGCTACACCTTC. It encodes CASRPTGNYGYTF.

This rearrangement joins TRBV7-2 to TRBJ2-3, with D possibly being TRBD1 (5 bases). This CDR3 contains 15 residues. Germline CDR1 and CDR2: SGHTA and FQGNSA. V shed 2 bases and J shed 0 bases, with 9 bases lying between them. The CDR3 reads CASSLRGLSTDTQYF. In nucleotides, the CDR3 is TGTGCCAGCAGCTTAAGGGGTCTTAGCACAGATACGCAGTATTTT.